Below, one T cell receptor (beta chain) is given with its context. The data were obtained in a study of blood T cell repertoires in COVID-19. As for the study in general: COVID-19 samples collected from the United States, Italy and Spain covered acute and convalescent phases.

There are 14 residues in the CDR3. Germline V gives CDR1 KGHDR, CDR2 SFDVKD. V was pared by 2 bases and J by 7 bases, with 10 bases between. Per the authors' pipeline: Researchers report that nucleated cell counts were estimated from reference gene primer amplification. Clones were sequenced by immunoSEQ multiplex PCR, and TCRdb holds only the in-frame ones, with some missing. D and trimming come from the DNA, and the V and J calls and clone size come from that table. The sample lists approximately 320,000 clones, 65% to 90% seen once, with just over 7% in the top ten. The receptor's source is a human donor in a cohort sampled during active COVID-19. The sequencing sample was made of peripheral blood. The V call is TRBV24-1, the J call TRBJ2-2, with D tentatively TRBD1 (5 bases). This CDR3 reads CATSDSRVRGELFF. CDR3 DNA sequence: TGTGCCACCAGTGATTCCAGGGTGCGCGGGGAGCTGTTTTTT.